This T cell receptor (beta chain) was sequenced during a study of T cells expressing NK-cell markers. One entry per CDR3 protein, without DNA, is what TCRdb gives after re-calling the 5' RACE reads. Its listing shows hundreds of thousands of distinct CDR3 sequences. The CDR3 covers 13 residues. The sequencing sample was made of blood T cells: a sorted CD56 or NKG2C T cell subset, CD4+ or CD8+ T cells, or bulk PBMC T cells (not recorded which). This TCR came from a woman between 18 and 70 years old in good health. The rearrangement uses TRBV12-3 or TRBV12-4 and TRBJ1-1. The CDR3 region is CASSYITVAEAFF.